Following are 18 T cell receptor beta chains from one sample sequenced in a study of early T cells in non-severe SARS-CoV-2 infection. MiXCR, applied by TCRdb to the 5' RACE reads, yields one record per CDR3 protein. Here the sample spans fewer than 85,000 distinct CDR3 sequences, around an eighth being singletons. The sample consisted of whole blood. The receptors here all came from an adult who was a healthcare worker with PCR-confirmed SARS-CoV-2 infection or an uninfected control (not recorded which).

This clonotype has ten or more counts. This chain uses TRBV6-5 with TRBJ1-2; no reliable D call. The CDR3 totals 14 residues. The germline V gene has CDR1 MNHEY and CDR2 SVGAGI. The V and J ends lost 4 bases and 2 bases respectively, with 11 bases between them. The CDR3: CASSSWGRNYGYTF. CDR3 bases: TGTGCCAGCAGTTCGTGGGGAAGGAACTATGGCTACACCTTC.

This clonotype is medium-sized. This sequence joins TRBV6-5 and TRBJ1-1; no firm D call. Germline V CDR1 and CDR2: MNHEY, SVGAGI. The CDR3 has 14 residues. Trimming shortened V by 6 bases and J by 0 bases, and 11 bases separated the two germline ends. For the CDR3, the DNA is TGTGCCAGCAGCCGGACCGTAATGAACACTGAAGCTTTCTTT. It encodes CASSRTVMNTEAFF.

This clonotype was picked up many times. The V call is TRBV27, the J call TRBJ2-7, with TRBD1 matching 8 bases. The trim removed 4 bases at V and 7 bases at J, leaving 9 bases unmatched. The CDR3 runs to 14 residues. Germline V gives CDR1 MNHEY, CDR2 SMNVEV (reference sequence). In DNA form, the CDR3 reads TGTGCCAGCAGTTCGAGGACAGGGATCAGGGAGCAGTACTTC. Its translation: CASSSRTGIREQYF.

This clonotype was detected many times. This chain connects TRBV29-1 to TRBJ1-2; 8 nucleotides match TRBD1. The CDR3 is 13 residues long. The germline V gene encodes CDR1 SQVTM and CDR2 ANQGSEA. V lost 6 bases and J lost 8; bases outside the gene matches: 11. The CDR3 is CSVPWTGRRGYTF. The CDR3 DNA is TGCAGCGTCCCATGGACAGGGCGGAGAGGCTACACCTTC. The complete variable domain, with remaining parts taken from reference TRBV29-1 and TRBJ1-2, reads SAVISQKPSRDICQRGTSLTIQCQVDSQVTMMFWYRQQPGQSLTLIATANQGSEATYESGFVIDKFPISRPNLTFSTLTVSNMSPEDSSIYLCSVPWTGRRGYTFGSGTRLTVV.

The chain recombines TRBV29-1 with TRBJ1-1; maybe TRBD1 (5 bases). CDR1 SQVTM and CDR2 ANQGSEA come from the germline V gene. This CDR3 spans 13 amino acids. V shed 3 bases and J shed 5 bases, with 13 bases lying between them. The CDR3 spells CSVERDDPTEAFF. The CDR3 bases are TGCAGCGTTGAGCGGGACGATCCAACTGAAGCTTTCTTT.

The sample holds many counts of this clonotype. The chain has TRBV12-3 or TRBV12-4 and TRBJ2-7; 10 positions match TRBD2. The CDR3 runs 17 residues. Unmatched junction bases numbered 13, after V lost 5 bases and J lost 3 bases. The CDR3 DNA reads TGTGCCAGCAGTCGGAGTAGCGGGGGGCCCGGGATCTACGAGCAGTACTTC. Protein: CASSRSSGGPGIYEQYF.

This clonotype was detected ten times or more. The CDR3 here is CASSLVILTDTQYF. CDR3 DNA sequence: TGTGCCAGCAGCTTAGTGATCCTGACAGATACGCAGTATTTT. This chain joins TRBV7-2 and TRBJ2-3; the D is unclear. Germline lookup yields CDR1 SGHTA and CDR2 FQGNSA. CDR3 size: 14 residues. V lost 1 base, J lost 3 bases, and 8 bases lay in between.

The sample holds many counts of this clonotype. V is TRBV18 and J is TRBJ2-7; the match to TRBD1 covers 10 bases. The trim removed 1 base at V and 6 bases at J, leaving 6 bases unmatched. CDR1 and CDR2 (germline): KGHSH, LQKENI. The CDR3 contains 15 residues. The CDR3 here is CASSPLRQGASEQYF. The CDR3 coding sequence is TGTGCCAGCTCACCACTCAGACAGGGGGCTAGCGAGCAGTACTTC.

This clonotype was seen ten or more times. This chain uses TRBV9 with TRBJ1-3, with 7 bases that match TRBD1. V shed 0 bases, J shed 4 bases, and the junction held 4 bases outside the gene matches. The length of the CDR3 is 15 residues. In germline, CDR1 is SGDLS, CDR2 YYNGEE. CDR3 bases: TGTGCCAGCAGCGTAGGACAGGGAGCCGGAAACACCATATATTTT. Its translation: CASSVGQGAGNTIYF.

This clonotype was seen many times. V gene TRBV12-5 combines with J gene TRBJ2-3; TRBD1 aligns across 10 bases. The CDR3 covers 19 residues. Germline V gene sequence: CDR1 LGHNT, CDR2 FRNRAP. The V segment lost 1 base and the J segment 3 bases; nucleotides outside the gene matches: 13. The CDR3 region is CASGLALRTGGKRTDTQYF. The CDR3 DNA reads as TGTGCTAGTGGTTTGGCCCTGAGGACAGGGGGAAAGAGGACAGATACGCAGTATTTT.

This clonotype was counted many times. The gene calls are TRBV11-2 and TRBJ2-2, with 14 nucleotides matching TRBD2. The CDR3 has 16 amino acids. Germline CDR1 and CDR2: SGHAT and FQNNGV. V was clipped by 5 bases and J by 4 bases; unmatched bases: 3. CDR3 nucleotide sequence: TGTGCCAGCAGCGGACTAGCGGGAGGTCGCACCGGGGAGCTGTTTTTT. It is translated as CASSGLAGGRTGELFF.

This clonotype was counted at least ten times. This chain connects TRBV11-2 to TRBJ2-5; no reliable D call. CDR3 size: 14 residues. Per germline, CDR1 SGHAT and CDR2 FQNNGV. The V end was cut by 1 base, the J end by 5 bases, with 11 bases between. As DNA, the CDR3 is TGTGCCAGCAGCTTAGCGCCCCTTGGGGAGACCCAGTACTTC. Residues: CASSLAPLGETQYF.

This clonotype was recorded at least ten times. The CDR3 DNA reads as TGCAGTGCTATCCTAGCGGGGGGAAACACAGATACGCAGTATTTT. This encodes CSAILAGGNTDTQYF. J is TRBJ2-3 and V is TRBV20-1; the match to TRBD2 covers 11 bases. Trimming took 4 bases from V and 2 from J; bases not matched to a gene: 5. Per germline, CDR1 DFQATT and CDR2 SNEGSKA (reference sequence). This CDR3 region has 15 residues.

The sample holds many counts of this clonotype. V and J are TRBV12-3 or TRBV12-4 and TRBJ2-7; no firm D call. V shed 4 bases and J shed 6 bases, with 7 bases lying between them. The CDR3 contains 11 residues. The DNA of the CDR3 is TGTGCCAGCAGTTGGTCGGGCGAGCAGTACTTC. Translated: CASSWSGEQYF.

Note on this clonotype: This could be a read error, since a much larger clone is one nucleotide away. V and J are TRBV28 and TRBJ2-5, with a tentative D call TRBD1 (6 bases). CDR1 is MDHEN and CDR2 is SYDVKM in the germline V gene. The CDR3 consists of 14 residues. Trimming left V 6 bases short and J 2 bases short, with 13 bases between. The CDR3 is CASSRTGCQETQYF. CDR3 DNA sequence: TGTGCCAGCAGCAGAACAGGGTGTCAAGAGACCCAGTACTTC. Full variable domain (rest looked up from reference TRBV28 and TRBJ2-5): DVKVTQSSRYLVKRTGEKVFLECVQDMDHENMFWYRQDPGLGLRLIYFSYDVKMKEKGDIPEGYSVSREKKERFSLILESASTNQTSMYLCASSRTGCQETQYFGPGTRLLVL.

This clonotype has a count of ten or more. The chain combines TRBV7-9 with TRBJ2-7; 10 positions match TRBD2. Trimming cost V 5 bases and J 5 bases; bases outside gene matches: 6. This CDR3 has 14 amino acids. Germline V gene sequence: CDR1 SEHNR, CDR2 FQNEAQ (reference sequence). This CDR3 reads CASSTSGGADEQYF. CDR3 nucleotides: TGTGCCAGCAGCACCAGCGGGGGGGCCGACGAGCAGTACTTC.

This chain links TRBV7-9 with TRBJ1-1; D is undetermined. The CDR3 totals 14 residues. V gave up 7 bases and J gave up 0 bases, with 12 bases separating them. Germline V gene lookup returns CDR1 SEHNR and CDR2 FQNEAQ (reference sequence). CDR3: CASTRAGLNTEAFF. In DNA form, the CDR3 reads TGTGCCAGCACCAGAGCGGGTTTGAACACTGAAGCTTTCTTT. Supplemented by reference TRBV7-9 and TRBJ1-1, the full variable domain reads DTGVSQNPRHKITKRGQNVTFRCDPISEHNRLYWYRQTLGQGPEFLTYFQNEAQLEKSRLLSDRFSAERPKGSFSTLEIQRTEQGDSAMYLCASTRAGLNTEAFFGQGTRLTVV.

In its sample, this clonotype was seen many times. This chain links TRBV7-9 with TRBJ1-4; D possibly corresponds to TRBD1 (5 bases). The germline gives CDR1 SEHNR, CDR2 FQNEAQ (reference sequence). The CDR3 runs to 16 residues. V was pared by 0 bases and J by 3 bases, with 11 bases between. CDR3 in amino acids: CASSLAGQGPNEKLFF. The CDR3, as DNA: TGTGCCAGCAGCTTAGCGGGGCAGGGACCTAATGAAAAACTGTTTTTT.